This entry is about one T cell receptor beta chain. In the authors' workflow: Nucleated cell counts were estimated from reference gene primer amplification. Some clones are missing from TCRdb's copy, which holds only in-frame ones; the method was immunoSEQ multiplex PCR. V, J and clone size are those of that table, while D and trimming were read from the DNA. This sample has 280,000 or so clones, with approximately 85% found just once. The sample belongs to a study of blood T cell repertoires in COVID-19. As for the study in general: Acute-phase and convalescent COVID-19 samples originated in the United States, Italy and Spain. PBMCs, B-cell-depleted T cells, or T cells were the source of the cDNA or gDNA that made up the material.

This CDR3 is 12 amino acids long. The rearrangement uses TRBV21-1 and TRBJ2-7; TRBD1, as called in the table, went unchecked against the DNA. TRBV21-1 is assigned pseudogene status. This TCR came from a young man with active or convalescent COVID-19. Sequencing used peripheral blood. The CDR3 region is CASTRCQDEQYF. CDR3 sequence (DNA): TGTGCCAGCACCAGGTGTCAGGACGAGCAGTACTTC.